These 12 T cell receptor beta chains were sequenced from one sample in a study of T-cell reconstitution after alpha-beta-depleted transplantation in children. Library preparation (for TCRbeta) was performed with unique molecular identifiers. TCRdb fed the PCR reads into MiXCR, producing one record per CDR3 protein. This table holds about 580,000 distinct CDR3 sequences, more than 20% found once. The sequencing here drew on PBMCs, taken before TCRalphabeta/CD19-depleted stem cell transplant. Receptors originate from a boy under three years old with Wiskott-Aldrich syndrome, due to receive a stem cell transplant.

This chain links TRBV9 with TRBJ2-6, with 10 bases aligning to TRBD1. The V gene's germline CDR1 is SGDLS and CDR2 YYNGEE. The ends lost 4 bases at V and 13 bases at J; junction bases unmatched: 14. This CDR3 is built from 16 residues. This CDR3 reads CASSLSPSGQGEVLTF. Written as DNA, the CDR3 is TGTGCCAGCAGCCTCTCACCCTCCGGACAGGGGGAAGTCCTGACTTTC. Full variable domain (rest looked up from reference TRBV9 and TRBJ2-6): DSGVTQTPKHLITATGQRVTLRCSPRSGDLSVYWYQQSLDQGLQFLIQYYNGEERAKGNILERFSAQQFPDLHSELNLSSLELGDSALYFCASSLSPSGQGEVLTFGAGSRLTVL.

This clonotype was picked up a small number of times. The CDR3 sequence is CASSYAFVGASNSPLHF. CDR3 nucleotide sequence: TGTGCCAGCAGTTACGCCTTTGTGGGGGCATCTAATTCACCCCTCCACTTT. The V gene is TRBV6-5, the J gene TRBJ1-6, with D perhaps matching TRBD1 (6 bases). V was trimmed by 2 bases and J by 6 bases, leaving 17 bases between them. Germline V gene lookup returns CDR1 MNHEY and CDR2 SVGAGI. The CDR3 totals 17 residues.

This clonotype appeared a few times. V usage is TRBV5-1 and J usage is TRBJ2-5; D might be TRBD1 (6 bases). Trimming cost V 0 bases and J 4 bases, with 13 bases left between them. The CDR3 loop spans 15 amino acids. Looked up from germline, CDR1 is SGHRS and CDR2 is YFSETQ. The CDR3 DNA follows: TGCGCCAGCAGCTTGGGGGACAAAATTGTAGAGACCCAGTACTTC. Protein product: CASSLGDKIVETQYF.

This clonotype has more than one count but fewer than ten. The V and J genes are TRBV4-1 and TRBJ2-3, with D tentatively TRBD2 (5 bases). This CDR3 contains 14 residues. V was trimmed by 3 bases and J by 2 bases, leaving 9 bases between them. The germline CDR1 and CDR2 sequences are MGHRA and YSYEKL. DNA for the CDR3: TGCGCCAGCAGCCAGCGGGTAGTCACAGATACGCAGTATTTT. Protein product: CASSQRVVTDTQYF.

On this clonotype: A much larger clone lies one base from this, so it may be a read error. The gene calls are TRBV29-1 and TRBJ2-7; D remains unclear. Germline V lookup: CDR1 SQVTM, CDR2 ANQGSEA. This CDR3 contains 11 residues. V was pared by 4 bases and J by 4 bases, with 8 bases between. CDR3: CSVGMIYEQYF. CDR3 in DNA: TGCAGCGTTGGGATGATTTACGAGCAGTACTTC.

V gene TRBV20-1 combines with J gene TRBJ1-6, with TRBD1 identical over 10 bases. J lost 3 bases, V lost 2 bases, and 7 bases had no gene match. The CDR3 consists of 17 residues. The germline gives CDR1 DFQATT, CDR2 SNEGSKA (reference sequence). The CDR3 here is CSARWLTGGIYNSPLHF. The DNA of the CDR3 is TGCAGTGCTAGATGGTTGACAGGGGGCATCTATAATTCACCCCTCCACTTT.

This clonotype was counted a few times. The V call is TRBV5-1, the J call TRBJ2-3; D remains ambiguous. CDR1 is SGHRS and CDR2 is YFSETQ in the germline V gene. This CDR3 is built from 15 residues. V gave up 2 bases and J gave up 2 bases, with 12 bases separating them. CDR3 bases: TGCGCCAGCAGCTTCGGTCCAACCTACACAGATACGCAGTATTTT. Encoded protein: CASSFGPTYTDTQYF.

The chain joins TRBV6-5 to TRBJ2-1; 10 bases line up with TRBD2. Germline V gives CDR1 MNHEY, CDR2 SVGAGI. The CDR3 contains 14 residues. The V segment lost 1 base and the J segment 10 bases; nucleotides outside the gene matches: 4. CDR3 in DNA: TGTGCCAGCAGTTACTTTCAGACTAGCGGGGAGCAGTTCTTC. Translated: CASSYFQTSGEQFF.

This chain joins TRBV5-1 and TRBJ2-7; 8 bases map to TRBD2. This CDR3 has 15 residues. CDR1 SGHRS and CDR2 YFSETQ come from the germline V gene. Trimming took 4 bases from V and 4 from J; bases not matched to a gene: 10. The CDR3 DNA reads TGCGCCAGCAGCGGAATAGCGGGATGGGAGTACGAGCAGTACTTC. Protein product: CASSGIAGWEYEQYF.

This rearrangement joins TRBV5-1 to TRBJ2-5; D is uncertain. The germline V and J ends were trimmed by 5 bases and 11 bases, with 13 bases remaining between them. The CDR3 is 11 amino acids. From germline, CDR1 is SGHRS and CDR2 YFSETQ. The CDR3 loop is CASRGTVDQYF. CDR3 in DNA: TGCGCCAGCAGGGGCACAGTCGATCAGTACTTC.

V gene TRBV28 combines with J gene TRBJ1-1, with D tentatively TRBD1 (6 bases). This CDR3 comprises 12 residues. V gave up 5 bases and J gave up 6 bases, with 10 bases separating them. Germline assignment: CDR1 MDHEN and CDR2 SYDVKM. The CDR3 loop reads CASSTQGSEAFF. DNA of the CDR3: TGTGCCAGCAGTACACAGGGCTCTGAAGCTTTCTTT.

The chain joins TRBV7-6 to TRBJ2-5; D may be TRBD1 (5 bases). The V gene's germline CDR1 is SGHVS and CDR2 FNYEAQ. Trimming stripped 3 bases from V and 9 bases from J, with 14 bases between. The CDR3 loop spans 13 amino acids. The CDR3 is CASSFLRLGAQYF. CDR3 in DNA: TGTGCCAGCAGCTTTTTGCGGCTAGGGGCCCAGTACTTC.